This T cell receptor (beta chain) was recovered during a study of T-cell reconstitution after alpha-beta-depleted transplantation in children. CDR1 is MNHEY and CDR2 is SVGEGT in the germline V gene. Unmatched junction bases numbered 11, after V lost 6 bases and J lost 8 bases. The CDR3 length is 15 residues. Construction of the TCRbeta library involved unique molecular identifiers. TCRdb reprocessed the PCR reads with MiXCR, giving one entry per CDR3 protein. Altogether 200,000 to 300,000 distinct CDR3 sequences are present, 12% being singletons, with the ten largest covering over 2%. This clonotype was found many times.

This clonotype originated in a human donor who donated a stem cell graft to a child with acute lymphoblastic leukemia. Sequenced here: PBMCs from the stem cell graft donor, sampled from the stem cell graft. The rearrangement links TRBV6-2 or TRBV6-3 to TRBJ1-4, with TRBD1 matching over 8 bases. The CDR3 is CASRKTGTGNEKLFF. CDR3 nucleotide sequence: TGTGCCAGCAGGAAAACCGGGACAGGAAACGAAAAACTGTTTTTT.